The 20 T cell receptor beta chains below all came from one sample that was sequenced in a study of OX40 agonist ivuxolimab in advanced cancers. Generated by immunoSEQ multiplex PCR, the TCRdb table keeps only in-frame clones and is missing some. The data contain over 25,000 clones, around 85% of them seen just once; the ten biggest clones take up 25% to 35%. The material was CD4+ or CD8+ T cells sorted from blood, obtained in a trial of the OX40 agonist ivuxolimab. All receptors come from an adult with an advanced solid tumor such as melanoma, head and neck, liver or kidney cancer.

The chain uses TRBV6-5 and TRBJ1-4, with D uncertain. The CDR3 has 14 residues. The V end was cut by 5 bases, the J end by 3 bases, with 10 bases between. Germline-derived CDR1 and CDR2 are MNHEY and SVGAGI. CDR3 DNA sequence: TGTGCCAGCAGTCTTCATGGACCTAATGAAAAACTGTTTTTT. This gives the protein CASSLHGPNEKLFF.

To note about this clone: This sample includes further DNA sequences coding for the same CDR3. This chain joins TRBV19 and TRBJ2-1, with 7 bases fitting TRBD2. The CDR3 covers 15 residues. The trim removed 1 base at V and 1 base at J, leaving 1 base unmatched. Germline V gene data show CDR1 as LNHDA and CDR2 as SQIVND (reference sequence). CDR3 sequence reads: CASSIGGGSYNEQFF. Here the CDR3 DNA reads TGTGCCAGTAGTATAGGGGGAGGGTCCTACAATGAGCAGTTCTTC.

The chain recombines TRBV5-1 with TRBJ2-7; D is unclear. The germline V gene encodes CDR1 SGHRS and CDR2 YFSETQ. V was clipped by 0 bases and J by 3 bases, with 7 bases between them. There are 13 residues in the CDR3. This CDR3 reads CASSLASDYEQYF. The CDR3 nucleotides read TGCGCCAGCAGCTTGGCTTCGGACTACGAGCAGTACTTC. The variable domain in full, completed from reference TRBV5-1 and TRBJ2-7, reads KAGVTQTPRYLIKTRGQQVTLSCSPISGHRSVSWYQQTPGQGLQFLFEYFSETQRNKGNFPGRFSGRQFSNSRSEMNVSTLELGDSALYLCASSLASDYEQYFGPGTRLTVT.

CDR3 region: CASSLGAGTEAFF. The CDR3 nucleotides read TGTGCCAGCAGCTTGGGAGCAGGTACTGAAGCTTTCTTT. The chain employs TRBV5-4 and TRBJ1-1; D gene unclear. The V gene lost 0 bases and the J gene lost 5 bases, with 8 bases spanning the gap. The CDR3 runs to 13 residues. Per the germline V gene, CDR1 is SGHNT and CDR2 is YYREEE (reference sequence).

The chain uses TRBV13 and TRBJ2-1; 8 bases match TRBD1. J gave up 5 bases and V 5 bases, and 5 bases lay outside the gene matches. Germline CDR1 and CDR2: PRHDT and FYEKMQ (reference sequence). This CDR3 contains 14 residues. The CDR3 sequence is CASSLETGDNEQFF. In DNA, the CDR3 is TGTGCCAGCAGCCTCGAGACAGGGGACAATGAGCAGTTCTTC.

The genes are TRBV18 and TRBJ2-2; D uncertain. The CDR3 covers 11 residues. The V end was cut by 0 bases, the J end by 7 bases, with 0 bases between. Germline V gene data show CDR1 as KGHSH and CDR2 as LQKENI. The CDR3 loop reads CASSPPGELFF. The CDR3 DNA sequence: TGTGCCAGCTCACCACCCGGGGAGCTGTTTTTT.

V gene TRBV21-1 combines with J gene TRBJ1-3. TRBV21-1 constitutes a pseudogene. This CDR3 comprises 17 residues. In nucleotides, the CDR3 is TGTGCCAGCAGCAAAGAACGGGTCCCCGGCTCTGGAAACACCATATATTTT. It yields the protein CASSKERVPGSGNTIYF.

The rearrangement uses TRBV7-9 and TRBJ1-1, with unresolved D. Trimming shortened V by 1 base and J by 3 bases, and 3 bases separated the two germline ends. CDR3 length: 12 residues. Germline CDR1 is SEHNR and CDR2 is FQNEAQ (reference sequence). The CDR3 protein is CASSLEDTEAFF. The CDR3 nucleotides are TGTGCCAGCAGCTTAGAGGACACTGAAGCTTTCTTT.

The rearrangement joins TRBV6-1 to TRBJ1-2; no firm D call. Trimming pared 2 bases from V and 6 bases from J, leaving 16 bases between. Germline V gene lookup returns CDR1 MNHNS and CDR2 SASEGT. CDR3 size: 15 residues. The CDR3 DNA reads TGTGCCAGCAGTGAAAAACGTCTGGGTTTAGATGGCTACACCTTC. Amino acids: CASSEKRLGLDGYTF.

The V and J genes are TRBV11-3 and TRBJ2-5; TRBD2 is a possible D gene (6 bases). Looked up from germline, CDR1 is SGHNT and CDR2 is YENEEA. The CDR3 length is 14 residues. Trimming pared 0 bases from V and 3 bases from J, leaving 8 bases between. CDR3 sequence reads: CASSLEVAEETQYF. The CDR3 coding sequence is TGTGCCAGCAGCTTAGAGGTAGCGGAAGAGACCCAGTACTTC.

The rearrangement uses TRBV11-3 and TRBJ1-4, with 11 nucleotides matching TRBD1. Germline trimming cut 5 bases from V and 7 bases from J; bases unmatched to any gene: 15. The CDR3 runs 18 residues. Germline loops: CDR1 SGHNT, CDR2 YENEEA. The CDR3 sequence is CASSPFRDRGYAFEKLFF. As DNA, the CDR3 is TGTGCCAGCAGCCCCTTCCGGGACAGGGGGTATGCGTTTGAAAAACTGTTTTTT. Variable domain in full (rest from reference TRBV11-3 and TRBJ1-4): EAGVVQSPRYKIIEKKQPVAFWCNPISGHNTLYWYLQNLGQGPELLIRYENEEAVDDSQLPKDRFSAERLKGVDSTLKIQPAELGDSAVYLCASSPFRDRGYAFEKLFFGSGTQLSVL.

The gene calls are TRBV9 and TRBJ2-2; D unresolved. CDR1 SGDLS and CDR2 YYNGEE come from the germline V gene. Trimming stripped 1 base from V and 5 bases from J, with 6 bases between. CDR3 size: 13 residues. The CDR3 nucleotides are TGTGCCAGCAGCGTACCTAAGACCGGGGAGCTGTTTTTT. Residues: CASSVPKTGELFF.

The chain's CDR3 is CASSEVAGRSYNEQFF. The CDR3 nucleotides are TGCGCCAGCAGTGAGGTAGCGGGTCGCTCCTACAATGAGCAGTTCTTC. The rearrangement uses TRBV10-1 and TRBJ2-1, with TRBD2 matching 7 bases. Trimming at V came to 2 bases and at J to 0 bases, leaving 4 bases not matched to a gene. CDR3 length: 16 residues. Germline values: CDR1 WNHNN, CDR2 SYGVQD (reference sequence).

The chain carries TRBV5-4 and TRBJ2-3; D gene ambiguous. The CDR3 extends over 14 amino acids. With 0 bases removed from V and 3 bases from J, the gap between germline ends came to 8 bases. Germline loops: CDR1 SGHNT, CDR2 YYREEE (reference sequence). CDR3 coding DNA: TGTGCCAGCAGCTTGGTAGGCCAGACAGATACGCAGTATTTT. Translation: CASSLVGQTDTQYF.

The CDR3 coding sequence is TGCGCCAGCAGCCAAGACGGGAATAGCAATCAGCCCCAGCATTTT. It encodes CASSQDGNSNQPQHF. The rearrangement joins TRBV4-1 to TRBJ1-5, with D hard to call. Germline CDR1 MGHRA, CDR2 YSYEKL. Trimming removed 0 bases from V and 0 bases from J, with 6 bases in between. There are 15 residues in the CDR3.

The chain uses TRBV27 and TRBJ2-3; D gene unclear. The CDR3 contains 15 residues. The ends were cut back, 3 bases at V and 2 bases at J, with 12 bases in the middle. Germline V CDR1 and CDR2: MNHEY, SMNVEV (reference sequence). The CDR3 nucleotides read TGTGCCAGCAGTTTGTTGCCCGTATACACAGATACGCAGTATTTT. This gives the protein CASSLLPVYTDTQYF.

There are a few counts of this clone. The chain is built from TRBV5-6 and TRBJ2-7; TRBD1 might be the D (5 bases). In germline, CDR1 is SGHDT, CDR2 YYEEEE. This CDR3 spans 13 amino acids. V was clipped by 2 bases and J by 3 bases, with 9 bases between them. The CDR3 nucleotides are TGTGCCAGCAGCTTTTTAGGGGACTACGAGCAGTACTTC. Translating gives CASSFLGDYEQYF.

V usage is TRBV7-6 and J usage is TRBJ1-6, with 9 nucleotides matching TRBD1. V was clipped by 5 bases and J by 10 bases; unmatched bases: 6. The CDR3 has 14 residues. Germline V gives CDR1 SGHVS, CDR2 FNYEAQ. The CDR3 region is CASSQGQGNSPLHF. The CDR3 DNA follows: TGTGCCAGCAGCCAGGGACAGGGTAACTCACCCCTCCACTTT.

This clone was counted once. The chain combines TRBV14 with TRBJ2-7; D is perhaps TRBD2 (6 bases). The germline gives CDR1 SGHDN, CDR2 FVKESK. V lost 2 bases and J lost 2, with 16 bases in between. The CDR3 covers 16 residues. CDR3 in amino acids: CASSQWAGLGPYEQYF. DNA of the CDR3: TGTGCCAGCAGCCAATGGGCGGGATTGGGTCCCTACGAGCAGTACTTC.

This clone appeared a few times. The V call is TRBV9, the J call TRBJ2-1; 9 bases agree with TRBD2. Trimming at V came to 5 bases and at J to 4 bases, leaving 7 bases not matched to a gene. This CDR3 has 15 amino acids. Germline CDR1 and CDR2: SGDLS and YYNGEE. The CDR3 region has the DNA TGTGCCAGCAGTGACCTAGCGGGGATTTACAATGAGCAGTTCTTC. Translation: CASSDLAGIYNEQFF.